This TCR beta chain was captured in a study of immune cell composition in non-small cell lung cancer. Whole-study context: Lung adenocarcinoma or squamous carcinoma made up most tumours.

Measured with immunoSEQ multiplex PCR; TCRdb has only the in-frame clones, and not every one. The table shows 3,500 or so clones, with about 70% occurring only once. General study results and limits: Tumour TCR-beta clonality showed no significant link to smoking pack-years. TIL tumour reactivity correlated with maximal tumour-associated clone frequency in adenocarcinoma.

Normal lung was sampled as far from the tumour as possible, at least 3 cm. Turning to this clone: Its antigen is not known.

The sample consisted of non-adjacent lung tissue. The TCR originated in a human donor with non-small cell lung cancer.

The CDR3 sequence: CSVVTGSNQPQHF. The CDR3, as DNA: TGCAGCGTTGTAACAGGTAGCAATCAGCCCCAGCATTTT. The chain links TRBV29-1 to TRBJ1-5; perhaps TRBD1 as D (5 bases). V lost 4 bases and J lost 0, with 7 bases in between. Germline-derived CDR1 and CDR2 are SQVTM and ANQGSEA. CDR3 length equals 13 residues.